The 17 T cell receptor beta chains below were found in one sample sequenced in a study of cytomegalovirus exposure and HLA in healthy donors. This table comes from immunoSEQ multiplex PCR, and its TCRdb copy is limited to in-frame clones, with some not included. The top ten hold about 1.1% of the sample, which has 100,000 to 150,000 clones, about 91% seen once. The source material was PBMCs. The receptors were sampled from a woman aged 18-29 years in good health and CMV-seronegative.

This CDR3 is CASRNLAKNIQYF. Here the CDR3 DNA reads TGTGCCAGCAGAAATCTAGCCAAAAACATTCAGTACTTC. This chain uses TRBV11-2 with TRBJ2-4; D not certain. The CDR3 is made up of 13 amino acids. V gave up 6 bases and J gave up 0 bases, with 6 bases separating them. CDR1 is SGHAT, CDR2 FQNNGV, per germline. Based on the CDR3 plus reference TRBV11-2 and TRBJ2-4, the full variable domain is EAGVAQSPRYKIIEKRQSVAFWCNPISGHATLYWYQQILGQGPKLLIQFQNNGVVDDSQLPKDRFSAERLKGVDSTLKIQPAKLEDSAVYLCASRNLAKNIQYFGAGTRLSVL.

This rearrangement joins TRBV28 to TRBJ1-1, with a possible D match to TRBD1 (6 bases). V gave up 6 bases and J gave up 1 base, with 9 bases separating them. The CDR3 is made up of 13 amino acids. Per the germline V gene, CDR1 is MDHEN and CDR2 is SYDVKM. Here the CDR3 DNA reads TGTGCCAGCAGCGGGACACCGAACACTGAAGCTTTCTTT. This sequence encodes CASSGTPNTEAFF.

The chain has TRBV6-5 and TRBJ1-3; D is unclear. This CDR3 contains 11 residues. Germline V gene lookup returns CDR1 MNHEY and CDR2 SVGAGI. V dropped 8 bases and J dropped 0 bases, with 2 bases sitting between them. Here the CDR3 DNA reads TGTGCCAGCCGCTCTGGAAACACCATATATTTT. Protein: CASRSGNTIYF.

The J gene is TRBJ2-1, the V gene TRBV29-1; the D is unclear. The CDR3 spans 11 residues. V was cut by 4 bases and J by 5 bases, with 6 bases left in between. The germline CDR1 and CDR2 sequences are SQVTM and ANQGSEA. In DNA form, the CDR3 reads TGCAGCGTTGCCTATAACAATGAGCAGTTCTTC. It codes for CSVAYNNEQFF.

The genes are TRBV29-1 and TRBJ2-1; 9 positions match TRBD2. The CDR3 has 13 amino acids. Trimming at V came to 7 bases and at J to 4 bases, leaving 5 bases not matched to a gene. CDR1 is SQVTM and CDR2 is ANQGSEA in the germline V gene. The CDR3 DNA sequence: TGCAGCGCTCGGCTAGCGGGATACAATGAGCAGTTCTTC. This encodes CSARLAGYNEQFF.

The chain links TRBV10-3 to TRBJ2-7, with a tentative D call TRBD1 (6 bases). This CDR3 comprises 15 residues. Germline V gives CDR1 ENHRY, CDR2 SYGVKD. V shed 5 bases and J shed 3 bases, with 17 bases lying between them. The CDR3: CAISLLTGGGYEQYF. CDR3 in DNA: TGTGCCATCAGTCTACTGACAGGAGGAGGCTACGAGCAGTACTTC.

This clone was observed a single time. The chain recombines TRBV18 with TRBJ2-1; D not certain. The CDR3 covers 12 residues. Trimming took off 2 bases at V and 7 bases at J, with 6 bases between the two ends. CDR1 and CDR2 (germline): KGHSH, LQKENI. CDR3 sequence reads: CASSPMQNEQFF. Written as DNA, the CDR3 is TGTGCCAGCTCACCAATGCAGAATGAGCAGTTCTTC.

The V and J genes are TRBV9 and TRBJ2-7; 8 bases agree with TRBD1. Germline CDR1 is SGDLS and CDR2 is YYNGEE. Trimming cost V 4 bases and J 2 bases; bases outside gene matches: 8. This CDR3 is built from 15 residues. CDR3 DNA sequence: TGTGCCAGCAGCCAGGGGACAGGAGGCCCCTACGAGCAGTACTTC. It codes for CASSQGTGGPYEQYF.

This chain connects TRBV6-5 to TRBJ2-1; D might be TRBD1 (6 bases). The CDR3 loop spans 14 amino acids. CDR1 is MNHEY, CDR2 SVGAGI, per germline. V lost 0 bases to trimming and J lost 3 bases, with 6 bases between them. The CDR3 sequence: CASSYSGHYNEQFF. As DNA, the CDR3 is TGTGCCAGCAGTTACTCGGGACACTACAATGAGCAGTTCTTC.

The rearrangement links TRBV20-1 to TRBJ2-7; D not resolved. From germline, CDR1 is DFQATT and CDR2 SNEGSKA (reference sequence). The CDR3 contains 10 residues. V dropped 7 bases and J dropped 0 bases, with 4 bases sitting between them. DNA for the CDR3: TGCAGTGTAGCCTCCTACGAGCAGTACGTC. It translates to CSVASYEQYV.

V usage is TRBV27 and J usage is TRBJ2-1, with no clear D. CDR1 and CDR2 from the germline V gene are MNHEY and SMNVEV (reference sequence). The CDR3 runs to 13 residues. The V and J ends lost 5 bases and 10 bases respectively, with 15 bases between them. The CDR3 loop is CASSPRLRGEQFF. The CDR3 DNA is TGTGCCAGCAGTCCCCGGCTCCGCGGCGAGCAGTTCTTC.

V gene TRBV28 combines with J gene TRBJ1-2; D uncertain. CDR3 length: 17 residues. Germline V gene data show CDR1 as MDHEN and CDR2 as SYDVKM. The ends were cut back, 3 bases at V and 3 bases at J, with 20 bases in the middle. The CDR3 nucleotides are TGTGCCAGCAGTTTTTATTGGTGGGCGTCCCAACACTATGGCTACACCTTC. This sequence encodes CASSFYWWASQHYGYTF.

This clone was detected a few times. The chain employs TRBV25-1 and TRBJ1-1; D not certain. V was cut by 1 base and J by 1 base, with 4 bases left in between. The CDR3 extends over 13 amino acids. Per germline, CDR1 MGHDK and CDR2 SYGVNS. The DNA for the CDR3 is TGTGCCAGCAGTGAATTATCGAACACTGAAGCTTTCTTT. Its protein is CASSELSNTEAFF.

The genes are TRBV2 and TRBJ1-1; D unclear. CDR3 length: 17 residues. V was clipped by 6 bases and J by 0 bases, with 20 bases between them. Germline V gene sequence: CDR1 SNHLY, CDR2 FYNNEI. CDR3 sequence: CASRLRYDGIMNTEAFF. DNA of the CDR3: TGTGCCAGCAGACTCAGGTACGACGGGATCATGAACACTGAAGCTTTCTTT. The complete variable domain, with remaining parts taken from reference TRBV2 and TRBJ1-1, reads EPEVTQTPSHQVTQMGQEVILRCVPISNHLYFYWYRQILGQKVEFLVSFYNNEISEKSEIFDDQFSVERPDGSNFTLKIRSTKLEDSAMYFCASRLRYDGIMNTEAFFGQGTRLTVV.

This clone was found a few times. The chain has TRBV5-1 and TRBJ2-7, with 7 bases identical to TRBD1. The germline gives CDR1 SGHRS, CDR2 YFSETQ. With 1 base clipped from V and 5 bases from J, the junction kept 3 bases outside the gene matches. This CDR3 comprises 13 residues. CDR3 amino acids: CASSLSTGNEQYV. Written as DNA, the CDR3 is TGCGCCAGCAGCTTGTCGACAGGGAACGAGCAGTACGTC.

This clone was seen once. The chain couples TRBV2 to TRBJ2-1, with D possibly TRBD2 on 5 matching bases. V lost 5 bases, J lost 8 bases, and 10 bases lay in between. Germline CDR1 SNHLY, CDR2 FYNNEI. This CDR3 is built from 12 residues. The CDR3 sequence is CASSQDFDEQFF. CDR3 DNA sequence: TGTGCCAGCAGTCAGGACTTCGATGAGCAGTTCTTC.

This chain uses TRBV5-6 with TRBJ2-1; D gene ambiguous. The V end lost 1 base, the J end lost 8 bases, and 7 bases lay between the germline ends. Germline V gene data show CDR1 as SGHDT and CDR2 as YYEEEE. The CDR3 has 12 residues. The CDR3 spells CASSLPRDEQFF. The CDR3, as DNA: TGTGCCAGCAGCTTGCCAAGAGATGAGCAGTTCTTC.